This T cell receptor beta chain derives from a study of cytomegalovirus exposure and HLA in healthy donors. General study points: In a later analysis, at a false discovery rate of 0.05, under 20,000 TCR beta sequences were associated with HLA alleles. CMV serostatus was the sole immune exposure information available.

This CDR3 region has 16 residues. The V segment lost 1 base and the J segment 7 bases; nucleotides outside the gene matches: 7. The germline gives CDR1 KGHSH, CDR2 LQKENI. Only one count was recorded for this clone. The target antigen is unknown. The PCR ran on 60 Vbeta and 13 Jbeta primers. The repertoire was sequenced with immunoSEQ multiplex PCR; TCRdb's copy has only in-frame clones and lacks some. The sample has 200,000 to 250,000 clones; around 89% are singletons. The chain carries TRBV18 and TRBJ2-1; 10 positions match TRBD2. The receptor was isolated from a woman younger than 35 in good health and CMV-seronegative. What was sequenced was PBMCs. The CDR3 nucleotides read TGTGCCAGCTCACCACTAAAATTAGCGGGAGGAAATGAGCAGTTCTTC. Residues: CASSPLKLAGGNEQFF.